This record concerns one T cell receptor (beta chain) sequence. What it binds is unknown. Trimming cost V 5 bases and J 5 bases; bases outside gene matches: 7. CDR1 KGHSH and CDR2 LQKENI come from the germline V gene. The CDR3 sequence is 15 residues long. The data were obtained in a study of cytomegalovirus exposure and HLA in healthy donors. Whole-study results and caveats: Fewer N-insertions than the roughly 670-donor mean were reportedly shown by an Asian-associated ancestry cluster in a later analysis.

Primers included in the PCR were 60 Vbeta and 13 Jbeta primers. In the authors' workflow: Tens of millions of unique TCR beta chains, 9 million to 11 million shared, were counted in a later analysis. The protocol was immunoSEQ multiplex PCR, while the TCRdb copy is restricted to in-frame clones and leaves out a portion. The V and J calls and clone size are taken from that table; D and trimming were inferred from the DNA. The repertoire consists of around 280,000 clones, with about 90% occurring once and the leading ten covering approximately 2.4%. This rearrangement joins TRBV18 to TRBJ1-5; 9 bases are a match to TRBD1. Sequenced: PBMCs. The sequence came from a woman aged 18-29 years in good health and CMV-seronegative. For the CDR3, the DNA is TGTGCCAGCTCAACCAACAGGGGGCCGGATCAGCCCCAGCATTTT. Its translation is CASSTNRGPDQPQHF.